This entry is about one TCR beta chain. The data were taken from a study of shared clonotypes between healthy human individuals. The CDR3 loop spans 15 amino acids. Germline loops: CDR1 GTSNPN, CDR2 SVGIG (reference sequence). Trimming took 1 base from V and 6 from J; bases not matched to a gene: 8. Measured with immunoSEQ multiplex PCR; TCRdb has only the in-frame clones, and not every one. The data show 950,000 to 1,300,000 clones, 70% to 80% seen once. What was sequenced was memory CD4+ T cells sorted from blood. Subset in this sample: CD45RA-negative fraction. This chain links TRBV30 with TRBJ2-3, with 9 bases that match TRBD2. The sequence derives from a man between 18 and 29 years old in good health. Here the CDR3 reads CAWSGGPLAGDTQYF. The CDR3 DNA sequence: TGTGCCTGGAGTGGAGGACCCCTAGCGGGGGATACGCAGTATTTT.